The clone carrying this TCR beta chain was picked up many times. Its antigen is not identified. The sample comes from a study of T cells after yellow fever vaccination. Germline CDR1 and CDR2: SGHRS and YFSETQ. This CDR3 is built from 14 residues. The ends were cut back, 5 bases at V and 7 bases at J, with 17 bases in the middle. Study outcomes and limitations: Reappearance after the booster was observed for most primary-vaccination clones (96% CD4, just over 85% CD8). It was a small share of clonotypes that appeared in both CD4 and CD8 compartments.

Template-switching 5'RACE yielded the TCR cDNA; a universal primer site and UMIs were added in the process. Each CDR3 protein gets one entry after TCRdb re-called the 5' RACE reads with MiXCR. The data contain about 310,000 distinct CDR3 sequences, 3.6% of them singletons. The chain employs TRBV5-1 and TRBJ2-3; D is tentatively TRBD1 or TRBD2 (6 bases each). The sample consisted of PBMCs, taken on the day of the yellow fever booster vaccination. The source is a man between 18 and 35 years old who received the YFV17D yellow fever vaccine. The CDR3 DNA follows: TGCGCCAGCAGTCCCTGGAGGGGGGAAAATACGCAGTATTTT. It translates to CASSPWRGENTQYF. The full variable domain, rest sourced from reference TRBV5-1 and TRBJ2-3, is KAGVTQTPRYLIKTRGQQVTLSCSPISGHRSVSWYQQTPGQGLQFLFEYFSETQRNKGNFPGRFSGRQFSNSRSEMNVSTLELGDSALYLCASSPWRGENTQYFGPGTRLTVL.